This T cell receptor beta chain was sequenced during a study of blood T cells in healthy people across ages. Overall study findings and caveats: The long-lived group displayed more naive CD4+ cells, plus higher diversity, than the aged donors did. Significant beta diversity loss was already apparent by age approximately 42, declining roughly linearly.

A second PCR of 7 to 11 cycles used a sample-barcoded 5' primer and a J-beta primer mix. Every single cDNA molecule received a tag from a template-switch adaptor with 12 random nucleotides. Researchers report that each sample yielded at least 2.5 million CDR3-containing paired-end reads. Each CDR3 protein gets one entry after TCRdb re-called the 5' RACE reads with MiXCR. The sample lists some 1.1 million distinct CDR3 sequences; roughly two fifths were seen once. As for this clonotype: The antigen is unknown.

With 4 bases removed from V and 9 bases from J, the gap between germline ends came to 18 bases. Germline CDR1 reads SGHRS; CDR2 reads YFSETQ. This CDR3 comprises 14 residues. V gene TRBV5-1 combines with J gene TRBJ2-3; D gene uncertain. Material: blood. The clonotype originates from a man between 18 and 29 years old in good health. DNA for the CDR3: TGCGCCAGCAGCCCTGGGTCTACTGTAGGGACGCAGTATTTT. Protein: CASSPGSTVGTQYF.